The 13 T cell receptor beta chains listed next were all sequenced from one sample in a study of follicular helper T cells after annual influenza vaccination. The method was immunoSEQ multiplex PCR; TCRdb's version includes in-frame clones alone and lacks a portion of them. Counted here are over 3,500 clones, roughly 82% occurring once; the ten biggest clones make up just over 0.85%. Specified time point: 2015-2016 season, 7 days after influenza vaccination. This sample comprised CXCR5+ CD38- circulating T follicular helper cells from blood, obtained 7 days after influenza vaccination. Noted subset: circulating Tfh, non-naive CD4+CXCR5+PD-1+ (ICOS+CD38+ or ICOS-CD38-). The source is an adult who received the influenza vaccine.

The J gene is TRBJ2-7, the V gene TRBV4-1; D unclear. Deletions cut 0 bases from V and 2 bases from J, with 11 bases between. The CDR3 length is 15 residues. Germline-derived CDR1 and CDR2 are MGHRA and YSYEKL. CDR3 sequence reads: CASSQDPTLTYEQYF. In nucleotides, the CDR3 is TGCGCCAGCAGCCAAGATCCCACGCTTACCTACGAGCAGTACTTC.

The V gene is TRBV28, the J gene TRBJ2-1; TRBD2 agrees at 9 bases. V was clipped by 11 bases and J by 10 bases; unmatched bases: 15. The CDR3 has 14 residues. Looked up from germline, CDR1 is MDHEN and CDR2 is SYDVKM. The CDR3 DNA is TGTGCCGCGCGGGGGGGCGGGACCGTTTTAGAGCAGTTCTTC. As protein: CAARGGGTVLEQFF.

The J gene is TRBJ1-1, the V gene TRBV27, with D perhaps TRBD1 (5 bases). The V end lost 7 bases, the J end lost 4 bases, and 13 bases lay between the germline ends. CDR1 MNHEY and CDR2 SMNVEV come from the germline V gene (reference sequence). The CDR3 is 13 amino acids. The CDR3, as DNA: TGTGCCAGCATGCGGGGGATGGGCACTGAAGCTTTCTTT. Translation gives CASMRGMGTEAFF.

This clone was found once. The V gene is TRBV14, the J gene TRBJ2-2, with D unclear. Germline values: CDR1 SGHDN, CDR2 FVKESK. CDR3 size: 13 residues. Trimming removed 4 bases at V and 4 bases at J, with 7 bases between. The CDR3 DNA follows: TGTGCCAGCAGCCCGCAAACCACCGGGGAGCTGTTTTTT. It is translated as CASSPQTTGELFF.

In its sample, this clone was seen a few times. The chain uses TRBV4-2 and TRBJ1-2, with D unclear. This CDR3 has 14 residues. V gave up 0 bases and J gave up 0 bases, with 5 bases separating them. Germline assignment: CDR1 LGHNA and CDR2 YNFKEQ. In DNA, the CDR3 is TGTGCCAGCAGCCAAGAACCAGCTAACTATGGCTACACCTTC. Residues: CASSQEPANYGYTF.

This clone came up once. The V gene is TRBV10-3, the J gene TRBJ2-1, with unresolved D. CDR3 length equals 10 residues. V lost 10 bases and J 5 bases, leaving 6 bases between the germline ends. CDR1 and CDR2 from the germline V gene are ENHRY and SYGVKD. The CDR3 protein is CATGDNEQFF. The CDR3, as DNA: TGTGCCACCGGCGACAATGAGCAGTTCTTC.

The chain combines TRBV9 with TRBJ1-4; D gene uncertain. Looked up from germline, CDR1 is SGDLS and CDR2 is YYNGEE. This CDR3 is 13 amino acids long. Trimming shortened V by 4 bases and J by 8 bases, and 12 bases separated the two germline ends. The chain's CDR3 is CASSPGGEEKLFF. As DNA, the CDR3 is TGTGCCAGCAGCCCAGGAGGAGAGGAAAAACTGTTTTTT. The whole variable domain, filled in from reference TRBV9 and TRBJ1-4, reads DSGVTQTPKHLITATGQRVTLRCSPRSGDLSVYWYQQSLDQGLQFLIQYYNGEERAKGNILERFSAQQFPDLHSELNLSSLELGDSALYFCASSPGGEEKLFFGSGTQLSVL.

V is TRBV28 and J is TRBJ2-2; 12 positions match TRBD1. The CDR3 is 18 residues long. The V gene's germline CDR1 is MDHEN and CDR2 SYDVKM. V shed 3 bases and J 7 bases; nucleotides not matched to a gene: 12. CDR3 amino acids: CASSFITGQGAVDGELFF. The CDR3 DNA sequence: TGTGCCAGCAGTTTTATTACGGGACAGGGGGCCGTGGACGGGGAGCTGTTTTTT.

In this sample, this clone turned up once. The V and J genes are TRBV4-2 and TRBJ2-1; TRBD2 matches 14 bases. The CDR3 loop spans 22 amino acids. V shed 0 bases, J shed 6 bases, and the junction held 19 bases outside the gene matches. Germline CDR1 is LGHNA and CDR2 is YNFKEQ. CDR3 amino acids: CASSQDRPRGTSGGRALNEQFF. CDR3 nucleotide sequence: TGTGCCAGCAGCCAAGATCGTCCTCGGGGGACTAGCGGGGGCCGGGCCCTCAATGAGCAGTTCTTC.

This clone was recorded once. The genes are TRBV4-2 and TRBJ1-2; 7 bases are shared with TRBD1. Germline loops: CDR1 LGHNA, CDR2 YNFKEQ. J gave up 4 bases and V 4 bases, and 15 bases lay outside the gene matches. The CDR3 spans 17 residues. This chain's CDR3 is CASSRGTEPLHSYGYTF. The CDR3 region has the DNA TGTGCCAGCAGCCGAGGGACAGAACCACTGCATTCCTATGGCTACACCTTC.

The sample holds one count of this clone. The J gene is TRBJ2-5, the V gene TRBV19, with 10 bases identical to TRBD1. This CDR3 is 15 amino acids long. The germline gives CDR1 LNHDA, CDR2 SQIVND (reference sequence). V shed 3 bases, J shed 6 bases, and the junction held 7 bases outside the gene matches. The CDR3: CASSIPTGGVKTQYF. As DNA, the CDR3 is TGTGCCAGTAGTATCCCGACAGGGGGCGTGAAGACCCAGTACTTC.

The V and J genes are TRBV6-5 and TRBJ2-5, with no clear D. This CDR3 is 15 amino acids long. V lost 5 bases and J 1 base, leaving 14 bases between the germline ends. Germline-derived CDR1 and CDR2 are MNHEY and SVGAGI. In nucleotides, the CDR3 is TGTGCCAGCAGTCGTTCCAGCGCCCTCCAAGAGACCCAGTACTTC. Its translation is CASSRSSALQETQYF.

The genes are TRBV7-2 and TRBJ2-2; 10 bases agree with TRBD2. This CDR3 comprises 17 residues. The junction had 8 bases not matched to a gene; V was cut back by 5 bases and J by 2 bases. Germline CDR1 and CDR2: SGHTA and FQGNSA. CDR3 in DNA: TGTGCCAGCAGCCCTCTTAGCGGGGGGTTTAACACCGGGGAGCTGTTTTTT. Protein sequence: CASSPLSGGFNTGELFF.